A selection of T cell receptor beta chains follows, all from one sample in a study of identical twins. Via MiXCR, TCRdb re-called the 5' RACE reads, giving one row per CDR3 protein. In the table there are roughly 1.6 million distinct CDR3 sequences, less than 35% of which are singletons. Sequencing used cord blood. The source is a newborn girl in good health. Each CDR3 is given with its conserved first and last residue. D genes are given only for firm matches. Clone size, where shown, is once, few, many, or a class for clones that have expanded.

V,J,size,D,DNA,CDR3
TRBV5-1,TRBJ2-1,NA,NA,TGCGCCAGCAGCTTGGGGTTCGGGGGCGGGTTCTCGTCGGACAATGAGCAGTTCTTC,CASSLGFGGGFSSDNEQFF
TRBV20-1,TRBJ2-4,NA,NA,TGCAGTGCTAGATTGGGGGCCAGGGCTAGCATTCAGTACTTC,CSARLGARASIQYF
TRBV12-3/TRBV12-4,TRBJ2-5,once,TRBD2,TGTGCCAGCAGGACCGGGACTAGGATGGGGCAGTACTTC,CASRTGTRMGQYF
TRBV4-2,TRBJ2-7,NA,TRBD2,TGTGCCAGCAGCCACGGACTAGCCGACGAGCAGTACTTC,CASSHGLADEQYF
TRBV27,TRBJ2-3,NA,NA,TGTGCCAGCAGTTTCTCCCAGCTGGGCACAGATACGCAGTATTTT,CASSFSQLGTDTQYF
TRBV20-1,TRBJ2-7,NA,NA,TGCAGTGCTACCCGTGACTTAAGCTCCTACGAGCAGTACTTC,CSATRDLSSYEQYF
TRBV20-1,TRBJ2-1,few,NA,TGCAGTGCTGCAACCCCTACAGAATACAATGAGCAGTTCTTC,CSAATPTEYNEQFF
TRBV25-1,TRBJ1-2,NA,NA,TGTGCCAGCAGTGGCAGGGGTAATTCTAACTATGGCTACACCTTC,CASSGRGNSNYGYTF
TRBV6-2/TRBV6-3,TRBJ2-5,NA,TRBD1,TGTGCCAGCCAGACAGGGCGTTTAGAGACCCAGTACTTC,CASQTGRLETQYF
TRBV24-1,TRBJ2-5,NA,NA,TGTGCCACCAGTGATTCCACTCCGGGGGAGACCCAGTACTTC,CATSDSTPGETQYF
TRBV3-1,TRBJ2-1,few,TRBD2,TGTGCCAGCAGCCGTTCTCTAGCGGGATCCTACAATGAGCAGTTCTTC,CASSRSLAGSYNEQFF
TRBV5-6,TRBJ1-2,NA,TRBD1,TGTGCCAGCAGCTTTCTGACAGGGGAGGGCTATGGCTACACCTTC,CASSFLTGEGYGYTF
TRBV20-1,TRBJ2-7,few,NA,TGCAGTGCTAGAGATAATTGGCGGTTTCCTGATGACGAGCAGTACTTC,CSARDNWRFPDDEQYF
TRBV29-1,TRBJ2-1,NA,NA,TGCAGCGTTGCCTACAATGAGCAGTTCTTC,CSVAYNEQFF
TRBV2,TRBJ1-5,NA,TRBD1,TGTGCCAGCAGTGAAGGGGGACAGGGGGATCAGCCCCAGCATTTT,CASSEGGQGDQPQHF
TRBV7-2,TRBJ2-7,NA,TRBD2,TGTGCCAGCAGCTTTCTAGCGGGGGCTTACTACAATGAGCAGTACTTC,CASSFLAGAYYNEQYF
TRBV20-1,TRBJ2-1,few,NA,TGCAGTGCTAGCCCCAGGGTCGCTGAGCAGTTCTTC,CSASPRVAEQFF